These T cell receptor beta chains were read from a single sample in a study of cytomegalovirus exposure and HLA in healthy donors. TCRdb's table, derived via immunoSEQ multiplex PCR, lists solely in-frame clones and lacks some. This sample's table reports some 120,000 clones. What was sequenced was PBMCs. All receptors derive from a man aged 18 to 29 in good health and CMV-seronegative. CDR3s include the opening cysteine and the closing phenylalanine or tryptophan. D genes are given only for firm matches.

v_call: TRBV7-9
d_call: TRBD1
j_call: TRBJ1-6
cdr3_aa: CASSSGQGFYNSPLHF
cdr3_nt: TGTGCCAGCAGCTCGGGACAGGGGTTCTATAATTCACCCCTCCACTTT

v_call: TRBV10-2
d_call: .
j_call: TRBJ2-2
cdr3_aa: CASSELGEGSTGELFF
cdr3_nt: TGCGCCAGCAGTGAGTTAGGGGAAGGTAGCACCGGGGAGCTGTTTTTT

v_call: TRBV27
d_call: .
j_call: TRBJ2-1
cdr3_aa: CASTGDTYNEQFF
cdr3_nt: TGTGCCAGCACCGGGGACACCTACAATGAGCAGTTCTTC

v_call: TRBV6-1
d_call: .
j_call: TRBJ2-4
cdr3_aa: CAIAGRNIQYF
cdr3_nt: TGTGCAATCGCTGGGAGGAACATTCAGTACTTC

v_call: TRBV5-8
d_call: .
j_call: TRBJ2-4
cdr3_aa: CASSLWSGVAKNIQYF
cdr3_nt: TGTGCCAGCAGCTTGTGGTCAGGGGTGGCGAAAAACATTCAGTACTTC

v_call: TRBV18
d_call: .
j_call: TRBJ2-5
cdr3_aa: CASSPQTGGSGETQYF
cdr3_nt: TGTGCCAGCTCACCACAAACCGGGGGAAGCGGAGAGACCCAGTACTTC

v_call: TRBV9
d_call: TRBD1
j_call: TRBJ2-7
cdr3_aa: CASSVATTGGEQYF
cdr3_nt: TGTGCCAGCAGCGTAGCTACAACAGGGGGCGAGCAGTACTTC

v_call: TRBV30
d_call: TRBD1
j_call: TRBJ1-1
cdr3_aa: CAGDSQGVYATEAFF
cdr3_nt: TGTGCCGGTGACAGTCAGGGGGTGTACGCGACTGAAGCTTTCTTT

v_call: TRBV9
d_call: .
j_call: TRBJ1-2
cdr3_aa: CASSVALGQYYGYTF
cdr3_nt: TGTGCCAGCAGCGTAGCTTTAGGACAGTACTATGGCTACACCTTC

v_call: TRBV7-3
d_call: TRBD1
j_call: TRBJ2-7
cdr3_aa: CASSRITGGEQYF
cdr3_nt: TGTGCCAGCAGCCGTATTACAGGGGGCGAGCAGTACTTC

v_call: TRBV5-5
d_call: .
j_call: TRBJ2-5
cdr3_aa: CASSRQQGSETQYF
cdr3_nt: TGTGCCAGCAGCCGGCAACAGGGTAGTGAGACCCAGTACTTC

v_call: TRBV11-2
d_call: TRBD1
j_call: TRBJ2-1
cdr3_aa: CASSARTGSYNEQFF
cdr3_nt: TGTGCCAGCAGCGCGCGGACAGGTTCCTACAATGAGCAGTTCTTC

v_call: TRBV5-1
d_call: TRBD1
j_call: TRBJ1-3
cdr3_aa: CASSSSGTGRTGNTIYF
cdr3_nt: TGCGCCAGCAGCTCGTCCGGGACAGGGAGGACTGGAAACACCATATATTTT

v_call: TRBV2
d_call: .
j_call: TRBJ2-7
cdr3_aa: CASRFQGNEQYF
cdr3_nt: TGTGCCAGCAGGTTCCAGGGGAACGAGCAGTACTTC

v_call: TRBV27
d_call: TRBD1
j_call: TRBJ1-2
cdr3_aa: CASSFLGQRIGYTF
cdr3_nt: TGTGCCAGCAGTTTCCTGGGACAGCGTATTGGCTACACCTTC

v_call: TRBV4-1
d_call: .
j_call: TRBJ1-6
cdr3_aa: CASSQGVSALHF
cdr3_nt: TGCGCCAGCAGCCAGGGAGTATCGGCCCTCCACTTT

v_call: TRBV5-1
d_call: TRBD2
j_call: TRBJ2-1
cdr3_aa: CASSFLAGGGNEQFF
cdr3_nt: TGCGCCAGCAGCTTCTTAGCGGGAGGTGGGAATGAGCAGTTCTTC

v_call: TRBV14
d_call: .
j_call: TRBJ2-2
cdr3_aa: CASSQVPVANTGELFF
cdr3_nt: TGTGCCAGCAGCCAAGTCCCAGTCGCGAACACCGGGGAGCTGTTTTTT

v_call: TRBV6-6
d_call: .
j_call: TRBJ1-6
cdr3_aa: CASSQEEYSPLHF
cdr3_nt: TGTGCCAGCAGCCAGGAGGAATATTCACCCCTCCACTTT

v_call: TRBV19
d_call: .
j_call: TRBJ2-4
cdr3_aa: CASSPGLGAKNIQYF
cdr3_nt: TGTGCCAGTAGTCCGGGACTGGGAGCCAAAAACATTCAGTACTTC